This T cell receptor beta chain emerged from a study of blood T cells in healthy people across ages. The people who gave samples were healthy Caucasians from Russia, aged about 6 to 95. Each donor supplied approximately 10 milliliters of peripheral blood. Whenever a sample was processed, at least 6.5 million PBMCs were isolated. Per sample, extraction of total RNA gave at least 5 micrograms in every case. V was shortened by 1 base and J by 6 bases, with 11 bases between the two germline ends. The CDR3 runs to 14 residues. CDR1 and CDR2 (germline): LGHDT, YNNKEL (reference sequence). Alongside a J-beta primer mix, a sample-barcoded 5' primer served in a second PCR lasting about 6 to 11 cycles. TCRdb reprocessed the 5' RACE reads with MiXCR, giving one entry per CDR3 protein. The sample includes about 640,000 distinct CDR3 sequences, about 53% seen only once; the top ten take 30% to 45%. This clonotype came up a few times.

V gene TRBV3-1 combines with J gene TRBJ2-3; D gene unclear. Source material: blood. The source of this sequence is a man aged 55-75 years in good health. CDR3 sequence: CASSQAPSWDTQYF. The DNA for the CDR3 is TGTGCCAGCAGCCAAGCACCGAGTTGGGATACGCAGTATTTT.